These 29 T cell receptor beta chains were all obtained from the same sample, sequenced in a study of naive and memory T cell subsets. Two oligonucleotides, mixed equimolar, formed the beta constant-region primer covering TRBC1 and TRBC2. One entry per CDR3 protein results from TCRdb running MiXCR on the UMI-ligation and nested PCR reads. Of around 40,000 distinct CDR3 sequences listed, 13% were seen once; the top ten hold roughly 21%. Sequencing was performed on effector memory CD4+ T cells from blood. Subset given: effector memory, CD45RA- CD27-. These receptors all stem from a human donor in good health.

The chain has TRBV10-3 and TRBJ1-1; TRBD1 aligns across 8 bases. The germline V gene encodes CDR1 ENHRY and CDR2 SYGVKD. The CDR3 contains 12 residues. V was pared by 9 bases and J by 4 bases, with 4 bases of the junction left unmatched. The CDR3 sequence is CAMVDRATEAFF. CDR3 DNA sequence: TGTGCCATGGTGGACAGGGCCACTGAAGCTTTCTTT.

This clonotype has at least ten counts. V and J are TRBV7-9 and TRBJ2-7; 10 nucleotides match TRBD1. The germline gives CDR1 SEHNR, CDR2 FQNEAQ (reference sequence). Trimming cost V 5 bases and J 5 bases; bases outside gene matches: 18. The CDR3 spans 18 residues. CDR3 coding DNA: TGTGCCAGCAGCCCACACCGTTGGGACAGGGGTCGTTCGGACGAGCAGTACTTC. This encodes CASSPHRWDRGRSDEQYF.

The rearrangement uses TRBV12-3 or TRBV12-4 and TRBJ2-3; D possibly corresponds to TRBD2 (6 bases). Deletions cut 1 base from V and 2 bases from J, with 13 bases between. The CDR3 sequence is 16 residues long. The CDR3 sequence is CASSLGSGAATDTQYF. DNA of the CDR3: TGTGCCAGCAGTTTAGGTAGCGGAGCCGCCACAGATACGCAGTATTTT.

This clonotype was detected only a few times. The CDR3 region has the DNA TGTGCCAGCAGCTTCTTCTCGGGAGCCGTAGATGAGCAGTTCTTC. It codes for CASSFFSGAVDEQFF. V gene TRBV11-2 combines with J gene TRBJ2-1; D is perhaps TRBD2 (6 bases). The germline V gene encodes CDR1 SGHAT and CDR2 FQNNGV. The CDR3 consists of 15 residues. Trimming took off 3 bases at V and 8 bases at J, with 17 bases between the two ends.

This rearrangement joins TRBV7-3 to TRBJ2-1; D not certain. The CDR3 runs 14 residues. CDR1 is SGHTA, CDR2 FQGTGA, per germline. V lost 2 bases to trimming and J lost 0 bases, with 5 bases between them. The CDR3 reads CASSLQVSYNEQFF. The CDR3 DNA follows: TGTGCCAGCAGCTTACAGGTCTCCTACAATGAGCAGTTCTTC.

This clonotype was detected ten times or more. The V and J genes are TRBV7-8 and TRBJ1-6, with 10 positions matching TRBD1. J was trimmed by 0 bases and V by 5 bases; bases with no gene match: 4. From germline, CDR1 is SGHVS and CDR2 FQNEAQ. CDR3 size: 17 residues. CDR3 sequence reads: CASSPRTGGSYNSPLHF. The CDR3 DNA follows: TGTGCCAGCAGCCCACGGACAGGGGGCTCCTATAATTCACCCCTCCACTTT.

This rearrangement joins TRBV11-2 to TRBJ1-4, with D hard to call. The CDR3 is 14 residues long. Trimming left V 0 bases short and J 8 bases short, with 10 bases between. CDR1 and CDR2 from the germline V gene are SGHAT and FQNNGV. The CDR3 spells CASSLDEQTEKLFF. CDR3 in DNA: TGTGCCAGCAGCTTAGATGAGCAGACCGAAAAACTGTTTTTT. Combining the CDR3 with reference TRBV11-2 and TRBJ1-4 gives the whole variable domain EAGVAQSPRYKIIEKRQSVAFWCNPISGHATLYWYQQILGQGPKLLIQFQNNGVVDDSQLPKDRFSAERLKGVDSTLKIQPAKLEDSAVYLCASSLDEQTEKLFFGSGTQLSVL.

This clonotype was counted many times. The chain employs TRBV10-3 and TRBJ2-2; D is unclear. This CDR3 has 16 amino acids. Germline loops: CDR1 ENHRY, CDR2 SYGVKD. The V and J ends lost 0 bases and 6 bases respectively, with 14 bases between them. This CDR3 reads CAISESWSTVAGELFF. CDR3 sequence (DNA): TGTGCCATCAGTGAGTCATGGTCCACAGTTGCCGGGGAGCTGTTTTTT.

This clonotype was picked up a small number of times. The chain recombines TRBV6-6 with TRBJ2-5, with a tentative D call TRBD2 (5 bases). Germline-derived CDR1 and CDR2 are MNHNY and SVGAGI (reference sequence). V lost 5 bases and J 3 bases, leaving 10 bases between the germline ends. The CDR3 extends over 13 amino acids. CDR3 protein: CASSPFGEETQYF. CDR3 nucleotide sequence: TGTGCCAGCAGTCCTTTCGGGGAAGAGACCCAGTACTTC.

This clonotype was detected many times. The V gene is TRBV20-1, the J gene TRBJ2-1; maybe TRBD2 (6 bases). The CDR3 extends over 12 amino acids. The germline gives CDR1 DFQATT, CDR2 SNEGSKA (reference sequence). Trimming pared 6 bases from V and 9 bases from J, leaving 15 bases between. CDR3 bases: TGCAGTGCGACGCGGGGAGCTGGTGAGCAGTTCTTC. Translation gives CSATRGAGEQFF.

The chain employs TRBV12-3 or TRBV12-4 and TRBJ1-2, with TRBD1 as a possible D gene (6 bases). The V and J ends lost 3 bases and 1 base respectively, with 12 bases between them. This CDR3 has 15 residues. The CDR3 sequence: CASSFSGAGNYGYTF. In DNA, the CDR3 is TGTGCCAGCAGTTTTTCAGGGGCGGGTAACTATGGCTACACCTTC.

This clonotype was counted ten times or more. The V gene is TRBV3-1, the J gene TRBJ1-6, with D perhaps TRBD1 (6 bases). The germline gives CDR1 LGHDT, CDR2 YNNKEL (reference sequence). V was cut by 4 bases and J by 10 bases, with 8 bases left in between. This CDR3 is 12 amino acids long. Written as DNA, the CDR3 is TGTGCCAGCAGCCGGGACAACTCACCCCTCCACTTT. Its translation: CASSRDNSPLHF.

This clonotype was seen a handful of times. The chain couples TRBV20-1 to TRBJ2-3; TRBD2 matches 14 bases. The J segment lost 8 bases and the V segment lost 6 bases, leaving 7 bases of the junction unmatched. Looked up from germline, CDR1 is DFQATT and CDR2 is SNEGSKA (reference sequence). The CDR3 length is 14 residues. The CDR3: CSAPTSGGGGTQYF. The CDR3 DNA reads as TGCAGTGCCCCGACTAGCGGGGGGGGGGGTACGCAGTATTTT.

The genes are TRBV3-1 and TRBJ1-5; 7 positions agree with TRBD1. Germline CDR1 is LGHDT and CDR2 is YNNKEL (reference sequence). Losses at the gene ends were 1 base for V and 4 bases for J; bases not matched to a gene: 10. The CDR3 is 17 amino acids. CDR3: CASSQGWDSRINQPQHF. The CDR3 region has the DNA TGTGCCAGCAGCCAAGGTTGGGACAGTAGAATTAATCAGCCCCAGCATTTT.

The table lists this clonotype with a few counts. This sequence joins TRBV7-9 and TRBJ2-2; 10 nucleotides agree with TRBD2. V trimming: 5 bases; J trimming: 4 bases; junction bases outside the gene matches: 7. Germline V CDR1 and CDR2: SEHNR, FQNEAQ (reference sequence). This CDR3 is built from 16 residues. DNA of the CDR3: TGTGCCAGCAGCCGTCTAGCGGGAGATCCCACCGGGGAGCTGTTTTTT. Translating it yields CASSRLAGDPTGELFF. Complete variable domain (other parts from reference TRBV7-9 and TRBJ2-2): DTGVSQNPRHKITKRGQNVTFRCDPISEHNRLYWYRQTLGQGPEFLTYFQNEAQLEKSRLLSDRFSAERPKGSFSTLEIQRTEQGDSAMYLCASSRLAGDPTGELFFGEGSRLTVL.

At least ten counts were recorded for this clonotype. The rearrangement links TRBV25-1 to TRBJ2-5; TRBD1 aligns across 8 bases. The germline CDR1 and CDR2 sequences are MGHDK and SYGVNS. J lost 10 bases, V lost 3 bases, and 10 bases had no gene match. CDR3 length equals 14 residues. The CDR3 DNA reads as TGTGCCAGCAGTGATTCAGGGGGCAGTTTTAACCAGTACTTC. Its translation: CASSDSGGSFNQYF.

The chain is built from TRBV5-1 and TRBJ2-1; D tentatively fits TRBD1 or TRBD2 (5 bases each). The CDR3 runs to 15 residues. The ends were cut back, 3 bases at V and 7 bases at J, with 17 bases in the middle. Looked up from germline, CDR1 is SGHRS and CDR2 is YFSETQ. This CDR3 reads CASSSQRVGVNEQFF. The CDR3 DNA sequence: TGCGCCAGCAGCTCGCAACGGGTGGGGGTAAATGAGCAGTTCTTC.

This clonotype has a count of ten or more. The chain joins TRBV4-2 to TRBJ1-4; possibly TRBD1 for D (6 bases). Trimming removed 1 base at V and 7 bases at J, with 13 bases between. CDR1 and CDR2 from the germline V gene are LGHNA and YNFKEQ. This CDR3 is 15 amino acids long. CDR3 sequence (DNA): TGTGCCAGCAGCCAAGTGGGCCAACAGGGTGAAAAACTGTTTTTT. It translates to CASSQVGQQGEKLFF.

The V call is TRBV4-2, the J call TRBJ2-3, with D possibly TRBD1 on 6 matching bases. Germline lookup yields CDR1 LGHNA and CDR2 YNFKEQ. The CDR3 is 16 residues long. The V and J ends lost 3 bases and 4 bases respectively, with 17 bases between them. The CDR3: CASSQLQGTTADTQYF. The CDR3 DNA reads TGTGCCAGCAGCCAGTTACAGGGAACAACGGCAGATACGCAGTATTTT.

This clonotype was observed a few times. This chain uses TRBV7-8 with TRBJ2-1; maybe TRBD2 (6 bases). Germline-derived CDR1 and CDR2 are SGHVS and FQNEAQ. The CDR3 length is 13 residues. Trimming took 5 bases from V and 7 from J, leaving 12 bases between them. Here the CDR3 reads CASSIGTQNEQFF. As DNA, the CDR3 is TGTGCCAGCAGCATCGGGACTCAGAATGAGCAGTTCTTC.

This clonotype was counted a few times. The chain recombines TRBV5-1 with TRBJ2-5, with D perhaps matching TRBD2 (5 bases). V dropped 2 bases and J dropped 1 base, with 9 bases sitting between them. The V gene's germline CDR1 is SGHRS and CDR2 YFSETQ. This CDR3 has 14 amino acids. CDR3 bases: TGCGCCAGCAGCTTCAGCGGATTCCAAGAGACCCAGTACTTC. This codes for CASSFSGFQETQYF.

This clonotype was found many times. V and J are TRBV15 and TRBJ1-2, with no clear D. Trimming shortened V by 1 base and J by 1 base, and 7 bases separated the two germline ends. Germline CDR1 and CDR2: LNHNV and YYDKDF (reference sequence). The CDR3 consists of 14 residues. CDR3 DNA: TGTGCCACCAGCAGAGCGGGATTTAACTATGGCTACACCTTC. Its translation: CATSRAGFNYGYTF.

There are a few counts of this clonotype. This chain connects TRBV5-1 to TRBJ1-2; tentative D call: TRBD1 (6 bases). From germline, CDR1 is SGHRS and CDR2 YFSETQ. V lost 3 bases and J 8 bases, leaving 17 bases between the germline ends. The CDR3 spans 14 residues. The CDR3 sequence: CASSWGTGTGGYTF. In DNA, the CDR3 is TGCGCCAGCAGCTGGGGAACAGGGACCGGCGGCTACACCTTC.

The table lists this clonotype with a few counts. The V and J genes are TRBV7-2 and TRBJ2-3; 8 nucleotides agree with TRBD2. V trimming: 11 bases; J trimming: 6 bases; junction bases outside the gene matches: 10. Germline V CDR1 and CDR2: SGHTA, FQGNSA. The CDR3 loop spans 13 amino acids. The CDR3 protein is CAVGLVYQDTQYF. Here the CDR3 DNA reads TGTGCCGTGGGACTAGTATACCAGGATACGCAGTATTTT.

This clonotype has just a few counts. The chain couples TRBV6-5 to TRBJ1-3; D might be TRBD1 (5 bases). The ends were cut back, 6 bases at V and 2 bases at J, with 11 bases in the middle. The CDR3 is 14 amino acids. The germline V gene encodes CDR1 MNHEY and CDR2 SVGAGI. The CDR3, as DNA: TGTGCCAGCAGCTTCGACAGAACTGGAAACACCATATATTTT. The encoded protein is CASSFDRTGNTIYF.

The V gene is TRBV7-3, the J gene TRBJ2-1; D is perhaps TRBD2 (6 bases). Germline assignment: CDR1 SGHTA and CDR2 FQGTGA. There are 15 residues in the CDR3. Trimming cost V 5 bases and J 0 bases, with 11 bases left between them. The DNA for the CDR3 is TGTGCCAGCAGCGTAGCGGTAAGCTCCTACAATGAGCAGTTCTTC. It specifies CASSVAVSSYNEQFF. Together with reference TRBV7-3 and TRBJ2-1, the CDR3 gives the full variable domain: GAGVSQTPSNKVTEKGKYVELRCDPISGHTALYWYRQSLGQGPEFLIYFQGTGAADDSGLPNDRFFAVRPEGSVSTLKIQRTERGDSAVYLCASSVAVSSYNEQFFGPGTRLTVL.

This clonotype was counted many times. V is TRBV7-9 and J is TRBJ2-3, with D possibly matching TRBD2 (6 bases). The CDR3 spans 17 residues. CDR1 and CDR2 (germline): SEHNR, FQNEAQ (reference sequence). Trimming removed 5 bases from V and 0 bases from J, with 18 bases in between. CDR3 nucleotide sequence: TGTGCCAGCAGCCCGCGACCCGGGACTGCTAGCACAGATACGCAGTATTTT. Its translation is CASSPRPGTASTDTQYF.

This clonotype was observed many times. The CDR3 protein is CASIRIEVNTEAFF. In nucleotides, the CDR3 is TGTGCCAGCATTAGAATTGAAGTGAACACTGAAGCTTTCTTT. J is TRBJ1-1 and V is TRBV12-3 or TRBV12-4; D is ambiguous. The CDR3 spans 14 residues. V lost 7 bases and J 0 bases, leaving 12 bases between the germline ends.

This clonotype has a count of ten or more. The chain joins TRBV4-3 to TRBJ2-2; 7 bases line up with TRBD2. Germline lookup yields CDR1 LGHNA and CDR2 YSLEER. The CDR3 covers 15 residues. Trimming cost V 4 bases and J 6 bases; bases outside gene matches: 8. CDR3 sequence (DNA): TGCGCCAGCAGCCCGGGTGGCGGGAGATCCGGGGAGCTGTTTTTT. Translation gives CASSPGGGRSGELFF.